Below, one TCR beta chain is given with its context. The antigen is undetermined. The sample originates from a study of T cell responses to AZD1222 COVID-19 vaccine. The study, taken as a whole, reports: Per reports, nearly half of all spike-specific TCRs target regions that are unmutated in variants. The span of vaccine-associated CD4 TCRs extended across spike, with dominance at 160-218 and 743-854. Elevations in Spike-specific TCR breadth and depth followed administration of two AZD1222 doses. Clonal diversity was possibly underestimated, and the donors were mostly white British, with more females.

V was shortened by 4 bases and J by 6 bases, with 16 bases between the two germline ends. From germline, CDR1 is MGHRA and CDR2 YSYEKL. This CDR3 comprises 15 residues. The protocol was immunoSEQ multiplex PCR, while the TCRdb copy is restricted to in-frame clones and leaves out a portion. Of some 95,000 clones listed, approximately 89% were seen once; the top ten hold less than 3.5%. The sample was peripheral blood, taken on day 0 of MenACWY control vaccination. The chain carries TRBV4-1 and TRBJ2-1; D is possibly TRBD2 (7 bases). The clonotype was recovered from an adult in good health. CDR3 nucleotide sequence: TGCGCCAGCAGCCGTGAAGCGGGACATATCAATGAGCAGTTCTTC. Protein product: CASSREAGHINEQFF.